The following is a TCR beta chain sequence with its context. Its antigen remains unidentified. This entry is derived from a study of T-cell memory formation after mild COVID-19. Background on the study: There were largely donor-specific TCR clusters. Study results and caveats: Contracting clones from day 15 to 85 showed balanced CD4/CD8; later expanders favored CD4+. Among CD4+ contracting clones, most were CM and EM, and CD8+ ones EMRA. That cross-reactive memory joined was suggested by some responding clones appearing in pre-infection memory.

V lost 1 base, J lost 8 bases, and 15 bases lay in between. This CDR3 spans 15 amino acids. From germline, CDR1 is SEHNR and CDR2 FQNEAQ (reference sequence). TCRdb re-derived calls from the 5' RACE reads in MiXCR, one entry per CDR3 protein. The sample has hundreds of thousands of distinct CDR3 sequences, 15% seen once. The TCR comes from a man aged 18 to 29 who had mild COVID-19 (a few samples of this study predate the infection). Cell type and time point are not known. The chain links TRBV7-9 to TRBJ1-5; perhaps TRBD1 as D (6 bases). Specimen: PBMCs or a T cell subset sorted from them (not recorded which). CDR3 residues: CASSLGKTGWEPQHF. Written as DNA, the CDR3 is TGTGCCAGCAGCTTAGGAAAGACAGGATGGGAGCCCCAGCATTTT.